This is a list of T cell receptor beta chains from one sample in a study of blood T cell repertoires in COVID-19. Generated by immunoSEQ multiplex PCR, the TCRdb table keeps only in-frame clones and is missing some. This sample yields 150,000 to 200,000 clones, of which about 87% are seen a single time; about 26% belongs to the top ten. Sequencing input: peripheral blood. The receptors shown here come from a man aged 60 to 69 with acute or convalescent COVID-19. Each CDR3 is given with its conserved first and last residue. D genes are given only for firm matches. The size of a clone is reported for some rows only, either as once, few or many, or as a class for expanded clones.

>NA|TRBV15|TRBJ2-7|NA
TGTGCCACCAGCAGAGGAAGGGGGTCCTACGAGCAGTACTTC
CATSRGRGSYEQYF
>NA|TRBV19|TRBJ1-5|TRBD1
TGTGCCAGTAGTACGACGGACAGGGCCCTCAATCAGCCCCAGCATTTT
CASSTTDRALNQPQHF
>NA|TRBV24-1|TRBJ1-5|NA
TGTGCCACCAGTGACCGAGGACATCTCCAGCATTTT
CATSDRGHLQHF
>once|TRBV6-2/TRBV6-3|TRBJ1-1|NA
TGTGCCAGCAGTTCGAACCGTCGGGGAGCTTTCTTT
CASSSNRRGAFF
>NA|TRBV6-5|TRBJ1-2|TRBD1
TGTGCCAGCAGAGCTGACAGGGCCCCCTATGGCTACACCTTC
CASRADRAPYGYTF
>NA|TRBV13|TRBJ2-5|TRBD2
TGTGCCAGCAGCTTAGGCTTTGCGGGAGTCACGGAGACCCAGTACTTC
CASSLGFAGVTETQYF
>NA|TRBV5-1|TRBJ2-1|NA
TGCGCCAGCAGCTTGGCCGGGACAACCAACAATGAGCAGTTCTTC
CASSLAGTTNNEQFF
>NA|TRBV27|TRBJ1-1|NA
TGTGCCAGCAAACCCGCCGGAGACACTGAAGCTTTCTTT
CASKPAGDTEAFF
>NA|TRBV7-8|TRBJ1-6|TRBD1
TGTGCCAGCAGCTTAGCGGGTCAGGGGGCGCTTCCCTCACCCCTCCACTTT
CASSLAGQGALPSPLHF
>NA|TRBV7-9|TRBJ1-2|NA
TGTGCCAGCAGCTTGAGCGGGGAAGGAGGCTATGGCTACACCTTC
CASSLSGEGGYGYTF
>NA|TRBV7-2|TRBJ1-1|NA
TGTGCCAGCAGGGGGCGTGTCGGAACTGAAGCTTTCTTT
CASRGRVGTEAFF
>once|TRBV5-6|TRBJ1-3|TRBD1
TGTGCCAGCAGCCGACAGGGGGCTGGAAACACCATATATTTT
CASSRQGAGNTIYF
>NA|TRBV2|TRBJ1-5|NA
TGTGCCAGCAGGCTCCGGGCGTCGGGGAATCAGCCCCAGCATTTT
CASRLRASGNQPQHF
>once|TRBV5-1|TRBJ1-6|TRBD1
TGCGCCAGCAGCTTGGCCGCAGGGACAGGCTATAATTCACCCCTCCACTTT
CASSLAAGTGYNSPLHF
>NA|TRBV7-4|TRBJ2-4|NA
TGTGCCAGCATCCGACAGAGGCGGAAAAACATTCAGTACTTC
CASIRQRRKNIQYF
>NA|TRBV5-4|TRBJ2-3|TRBD1
TGTGCCAGCAGCAATCCGGGACAGGGGTCAGATACGCAGTATTTT
CASSNPGQGSDTQYF
>NA|TRBV6-4|TRBJ2-1|TRBD2
TGTGCCAGCAGTGACTCGGTAGCGGGATCCTACAATGAGCAGTTCTTC
CASSDSVAGSYNEQFF
>NA|TRBV15|TRBJ2-2|NA
TGTGCCACCAGCAGAGTTGGCGGGAAGGCCGGGGAGCTGTTTTTT
CATSRVGGKAGELFF
>NA|TRBV7-3|TRBJ1-1|NA
TGTGCCAGCAGTTCCACAGCGGCTGCCACTGAAGCTTTCTTT
CASSSTAAATEAFF
>NA|TRBV9|TRBJ2-7|NA
TGTGCCAGCAGCCCCGGAGGAATGTCCTACGAGCAGTACTTC
CASSPGGMSYEQYF
>NA|TRBV7-8|TRBJ2-7|NA
TGTGCCAGCAGCCCTGATGTGCTAGAGCAGTACTTC
CASSPDVLEQYF
>NA|TRBV28|TRBJ1-3|TRBD1
TGTGCCAGCAGTTACCTACAGGGGGCTGGAAACACCATATATTTT
CASSYLQGAGNTIYF
>NA|TRBV30|TRBJ1-5|NA
TGTGCCTGGAGTGAGGGAGGTTATAGCAATCAGCCCCAGCATTTT
CAWSEGGYSNQPQHF
>NA|TRBV19|TRBJ1-6|NA
TGTGCCAGTAGTATCCCAGGGGCCGATTCACCCCTCCACTTT
CASSIPGADSPLHF
>NA|TRBV5-6|TRBJ2-1|NA
TGTGCCAGCAGCCTGACCCAGACTGGATACAATGAGCAGTTCTTC
CASSLTQTGYNEQFF
>NA|TRBV15|TRBJ2-2|NA
TGTGCCACCAGCAGAGCCCTCACAGGCACCGGGGAGCTGTTTTTT
CATSRALTGTGELFF
>NA|TRBV9|TRBJ2-3|NA
TGTGCCAGCAGCGTTAGTGCAGATACGCAGTATTTT
CASSVSADTQYF